A single sample is the source of the 23 T cell receptor beta chains below, sequenced in a study of blood T cell repertoires in COVID-19 (dated by TCRdb to between 2020 and 2021). The protocol used for the library was the immunoSEQ multiplex PCR assay. Entries here come from immuneACCESS through TCRdb and include only in-frame sequences with V and J called. Some clones fail to appear in such tables; in the studies checked, an unresolved V gene covers under half of the shortfall, and the cause of the remainder is unknown. This sample lists fewer than 150,000 clones; about 80% were detected once. Approximately 11% of the sample goes to the ten largest clones. The sequenced sample consisted of peripheral blood. These receptors were taken from a human donor in a cohort sampled during active COVID-19.

The chain couples TRBV5-1 to TRBJ1-4, with D possibly TRBD1 on 5 matching bases. The CDR3 runs to 16 residues. V lost 4 bases to trimming and J lost 7 bases, with 20 bases between them. CDR1 SGHRS and CDR2 YFSETQ come from the germline V gene. In nucleotides, the CDR3 is TGCGCCAGCAGCCCGACGCGGGACGGCCTGGGTGAAAAACTGTTTTTT. Translated, it gives CASSPTRDGLGEKLFF.

The genes are TRBV28 and TRBJ2-5; 8 bases are shared with TRBD2. Trimming took 4 bases from V and 4 from J; bases not matched to a gene: 11. Germline values: CDR1 MDHEN, CDR2 SYDVKM. The CDR3 covers 16 residues. As DNA, the CDR3 is TGTGCCAGCAGTTCCGGGGGGGCGAAAGATGCAGAGACCCAGTACTTC. Amino acid sequence: CASSSGGAKDAETQYF.

The genes are TRBV11-2 and TRBJ2-3; 9 nucleotides line up with TRBD2. The CDR3 is 16 residues long. The germline V gene has CDR1 SGHAT and CDR2 FQNNGV. V lost 2 bases and J lost 6; bases outside the gene matches: 9. The CDR3: CASSLIGGGATDTQYF. For the CDR3, the DNA is TGTGCCAGCAGCTTAATCGGCGGGGGGGCCACGGATACGCAGTATTTT.

The chain employs TRBV5-1 and TRBJ1-1, with a tentative D call TRBD1 (5 bases). V lost 0 bases, J lost 5 bases, and 20 bases lay in between. Germline V gene data show CDR1 as SGHRS and CDR2 as YFSETQ. The CDR3 runs to 17 residues. The CDR3 here is CASSLESGLGRMTEAFF. The CDR3 DNA is TGCGCCAGCAGCTTGGAGTCAGGGCTTGGTCGTATGACTGAAGCTTTCTTT.

Regarding this clone: This clone may be a read error of a much larger clone one base away. The chain employs TRBV7-8 and TRBJ1-1, with D perhaps TRBD1 (6 bases). The V gene lost 5 bases and the J gene lost 1 base, with 11 bases spanning the gap. The V gene's germline CDR1 is SGHVS and CDR2 FQNEAQ. There are 14 residues in the CDR3. CDR3 amino acids: CASSPQGQNTEAFF. For the CDR3, the DNA is TGTGCCAGCAGCCCCCAGGGGCAGAACACTGAAGCTTTCTTT.

The gene calls are TRBV2 and TRBJ1-5; 7 bases agree with TRBD1. Germline lookup yields CDR1 SNHLY and CDR2 FYNNEI. This CDR3 contains 17 residues. V gave up 4 bases and J gave up 0 bases; unmatched junction bases: 9. The DNA for the CDR3 is TGTGCCAGCAGTGGGGGGGACAGAGTATATAGCAATCAGCCCCAGCATTTT. As protein: CASSGGDRVYSNQPQHF.

This clone was recorded a few times. This chain's CDR3 is CAISAGGSYEQYF. CDR3 DNA: TGTGCCATCAGTGCAGGCGGGTCCTACGAGCAGTACTTC. The chain has TRBV10-3 and TRBJ2-7, with D perhaps matching TRBD2 (5 bases). V was clipped by 4 bases and J by 1 base, with 8 bases between them. The CDR3 is made up of 13 amino acids. Germline CDR1 and CDR2: ENHRY and SYGVKD.

This chain uses TRBV18 with TRBJ1-5; D may be TRBD1 (5 bases). Germline V CDR1 and CDR2: KGHSH, LQKENI. The CDR3 sequence is 14 residues long. V lost 5 bases to trimming and J lost 4 bases, with 12 bases between them. CDR3 coding DNA: TGTGCCAGCTCATCCCGGGGGGGGAATCAGCCCCAGCATTTT. Translation: CASSSRGGNQPQHF.

The gene calls are TRBV5-4 and TRBJ2-3; 12 positions agree with TRBD1. The J segment lost 6 bases and the V segment lost 3 bases, leaving 5 bases of the junction unmatched. The CDR3 has 15 residues. Germline V CDR1 and CDR2: SGHNT, YYREEE (reference sequence). CDR3 nucleotides: TGTGCCAGCAGCTGGCCGGGACAGGGGGCGGATACGCAGTATTTT. Its protein is CASSWPGQGADTQYF.

The V gene is TRBV7-9, the J gene TRBJ2-5, with TRBD2 matching over 8 bases. This CDR3 region has 14 residues. Trimming cost V 5 bases and J 4 bases; bases outside gene matches: 6. Looked up from germline, CDR1 is SEHNR and CDR2 is FQNEAQ (reference sequence). The CDR3 loop is CASSPGGPGETQYF. The CDR3, as DNA: TGTGCCAGCAGCCCGGGGGGGCCAGGAGAGACCCAGTACTTC.

In this sample, this clone turned up once. The V gene is TRBV18, the J gene TRBJ2-3; D possibly corresponds to TRBD1 (5 bases). In germline, CDR1 is KGHSH, CDR2 LQKENI. There are 13 residues in the CDR3. The germline V and J ends were trimmed by 8 bases and 2 bases, with 11 bases remaining between them. This CDR3 is CASQTGNTDTQYF. The CDR3 DNA reads as TGTGCCAGCCAAACAGGAAACACAGATACGCAGTATTTT.

The chain combines TRBV5-1 with TRBJ2-3; 8 nucleotides line up with TRBD1. Germline assignment: CDR1 SGHRS and CDR2 YFSETQ. This CDR3 region has 18 residues. Trimming took 4 bases from V and 3 from J; bases not matched to a gene: 16. In DNA form, the CDR3 reads TGCGCCAGCAGCGCGATGAGGACAGGGAATCGGATTACAGATACGCAGTATTTT. It specifies CASSAMRTGNRITDTQYF.

This rearrangement joins TRBV6-5 to TRBJ2-7; 7 nucleotides align to TRBD1. This CDR3 is 14 amino acids long. The V gene end was trimmed by 3 bases and the J gene end by 2 bases; junction bases not matched to a gene: 4. Germline assignment: CDR1 MNHEY and CDR2 SVGAGI. CDR3 sequence: CASSYRGPTYEQYF. CDR3 coding DNA: TGTGCCAGCAGTTATAGGGGGCCCACCTACGAGCAGTACTTC.

The V gene is TRBV18, the J gene TRBJ2-1, with 14 bases fitting TRBD2. CDR1 is KGHSH and CDR2 is LQKENI in the germline V gene. The V gene end was trimmed by 3 bases and the J gene end by 5 bases; junction bases not matched to a gene: 9. This CDR3 is built from 18 residues. CDR3 amino acids: CASSPTRTSGGSNNEQFF. The DNA for the CDR3 is TGTGCCAGCTCACCCACGCGGACTAGCGGGGGGAGCAACAATGAGCAGTTCTTC.

The chain couples TRBV14 to TRBJ2-7; D ambiguous. The CDR3 loop spans 14 amino acids. The germline CDR1 and CDR2 sequences are SGHDN and FVKESK. Trimming shortened V by 4 bases and J by 0 bases, and 10 bases separated the two germline ends. The CDR3 spells CASSPYSSSYEQYF. Written as DNA, the CDR3 is TGTGCCAGCAGCCCTTACTCGAGCTCCTACGAGCAGTACTTC.

The J gene is TRBJ2-5, the V gene TRBV7-8, with TRBD1 identical over 7 bases. The germline V gene encodes CDR1 SGHVS and CDR2 FQNEAQ. The CDR3 loop spans 15 amino acids. Trimming at V came to 5 bases and at J to 5 bases, leaving 11 bases not matched to a gene. Written as DNA, the CDR3 is TGTGCCAGCAGCCCGACGGGACAGCCCGGGGAGACCCAGTACTTC. This codes for CASSPTGQPGETQYF.

This chain links TRBV5-1 with TRBJ1-2; D is unclear. Per the germline V gene, CDR1 is SGHRS and CDR2 is YFSETQ. Trimming removed 0 bases from V and 2 bases from J, with 8 bases in between. There are 14 residues in the CDR3. CDR3 DNA sequence: TGCGCCAGCAGCTTGGGCGGGGAGAACTATGGCTACACCTTC. Its protein is CASSLGGENYGYTF.

V usage is TRBV4-2 and J usage is TRBJ1-1, with D perhaps matching TRBD1 (6 bases). This CDR3 comprises 18 residues. CDR1 and CDR2 (germline): LGHNA, YNFKEQ. The V end was cut by 1 base, the J end by 1 base, with 19 bases between. The CDR3: CASSQGGSGVWWNTEAFF. The CDR3 DNA reads as TGTGCCAGCAGCCAAGGAGGATCAGGGGTCTGGTGGAACACTGAAGCTTTCTTT.

This chain uses TRBV5-1 with TRBJ1-1; TRBD1 agrees at 8 bases. Trimming cost V 2 bases and J 2 bases; bases outside gene matches: 5. Germline V gene sequence: CDR1 SGHRS, CDR2 YFSETQ. CDR3 size: 15 residues. CDR3 bases: TGCGCCAGCAGCTTTACCGGGACAGGAAACACTGAAGCTTTCTTT. Translation gives CASSFTGTGNTEAFF. The entire variable domain, with the rest obtained from reference TRBV5-1 and TRBJ1-1, is as follows: KAGVTQTPRYLIKTRGQQVTLSCSPISGHRSVSWYQQTPGQGLQFLFEYFSETQRNKGNFPGRFSGRQFSNSRSEMNVSTLELGDSALYLCASSFTGTGNTEAFFGQGTRLTVV.

The rearrangement links TRBV7-9 to TRBJ2-1; a weak D match, TRBD2 (6 bases). This CDR3 is built from 15 residues. The germline gives CDR1 SEHNR, CDR2 FQNEAQ (reference sequence). With 2 bases removed from V and 2 bases from J, the gap between germline ends came to 10 bases. CDR3 region: CASSLWAGTYNEQFF. The CDR3, as DNA: TGTGCCAGCAGCTTATGGGCGGGGACCTACAATGAGCAGTTCTTC.

This chain uses TRBV5-1 with TRBJ2-7; 9 bases agree with TRBD1. J gave up 4 bases and V 4 bases, and 6 bases lay outside the gene matches. The length of the CDR3 is 14 residues. The germline V gene encodes CDR1 SGHRS and CDR2 YFSETQ. The CDR3 loop reads CASSQTGGRYEQYF. The CDR3 nucleotides read TGCGCCAGCAGCCAAACAGGGGGCCGGTACGAGCAGTACTTC.

The chain employs TRBV11-2 and TRBJ2-5, with 10 bases that match TRBD2. Germline lookup yields CDR1 SGHAT and CDR2 FQNNGV. With 6 bases clipped from V and 3 bases from J, the junction kept 7 bases outside the gene matches. This CDR3 comprises 15 residues. The DNA of the CDR3 is TGTGCCAGCAGGGGACCGGGACTAGCGAAAGAGACCCAGTACTTC. Translated: CASRGPGLAKETQYF.

This clone was seen only a few times. The chain couples TRBV28 to TRBJ2-7, with no clear D. The CDR3 loop spans 12 amino acids. Looked up from germline, CDR1 is MDHEN and CDR2 is SYDVKM. Trimming stripped 5 bases from V and 6 bases from J, with 11 bases between. The CDR3 DNA reads TGTGCCAGCAGTATCAGGTTGAGCGAGCAGTACTTC. It yields the protein CASSIRLSEQYF. Complete variable domain (other parts from reference TRBV28 and TRBJ2-7): DVKVTQSSRYLVKRTGEKVFLECVQDMDHENMFWYRQDPGLGLRLIYFSYDVKMKEKGDIPEGYSVSREKKERFSLILESASTNQTSMYLCASSIRLSEQYFGPGTRLTVT.